Detailed here is one T cell receptor (beta chain). V was shortened by 0 bases and J by 6 bases, with 0 bases between the two germline ends. The CDR3 runs to 11 residues. Germline assignment: CDR1 SGHTA and CDR2 FQGNSA. These data are taken from a study of T cell responses to AZD1222 COVID-19 vaccine. Measured with immunoSEQ multiplex PCR; TCRdb has only the in-frame clones, and not every one. The sample contains 130,000 or so clones, about 90% of which appear only once. V usage is TRBV7-2 and J usage is TRBJ2-1; D is ambiguous. Here the sequenced sample was peripheral blood, taken 28 days after the second dose of the MenACWY control vaccine. The sequence was collected from an adult who received the MenACWY meningococcal vaccine as a control. CDR3 amino acids: CASSLANEQFF. CDR3 bases: TGTGCCAGCAGCTTAGCCAATGAGCAGTTCTTC.